This T cell receptor beta chain was recovered during a study of blood T cell repertoires in COVID-19. As for the study in general: Researchers got acute and convalescent COVID-19 samples from the United States, Italy and Spain. Nucleic acid was either cDNA or gDNA, and it came from T cells, B-cell-depleted T cells, or PBMCs.

As originally analysed: How many nucleated cells were present was estimated from reference gene primer amplification. The assay was immunoSEQ multiplex PCR, and TCRdb's table has in-frame clones only and misses some. That table furnishes V, J and clone size, whereas the DNA furnished D and trimming. The sample shows some 260,000 clones, around 90% of them seen only once. The sequence was obtained from a human donor in a cohort sampled during active COVID-19. Input material: peripheral blood.

CDR3 sequence: CASTREGQGQYF. The CDR3 DNA sequence: TGTGCCAGCACCCGGGAGGGACAGGGCCAGTACTTC. The rearrangement joins TRBV12-3 or TRBV12-4 to TRBJ2-4, with D tentatively TRBD1 (9 bases). CDR3 length equals 12 residues. V was clipped by 7 bases and J by 13 bases, with 17 bases between them.